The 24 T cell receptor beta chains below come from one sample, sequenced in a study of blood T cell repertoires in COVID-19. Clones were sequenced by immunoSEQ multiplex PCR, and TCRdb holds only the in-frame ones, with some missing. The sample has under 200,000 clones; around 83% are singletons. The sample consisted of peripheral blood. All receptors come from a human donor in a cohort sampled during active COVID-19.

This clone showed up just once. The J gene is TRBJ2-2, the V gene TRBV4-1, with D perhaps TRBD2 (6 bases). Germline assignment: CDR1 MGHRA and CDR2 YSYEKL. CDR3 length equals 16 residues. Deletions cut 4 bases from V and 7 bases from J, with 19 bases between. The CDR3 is CASSPLGGAIRGELFF. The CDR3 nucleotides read TGCGCCAGCAGCCCCCTGGGGGGAGCGATCCGCGGGGAGCTGTTTTTT.

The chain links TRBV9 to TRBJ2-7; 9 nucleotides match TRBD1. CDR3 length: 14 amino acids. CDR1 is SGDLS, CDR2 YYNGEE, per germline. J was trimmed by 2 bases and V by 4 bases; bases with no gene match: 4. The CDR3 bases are TGTGCCAGCAGCAGGACAGGGGATACCTACGAGCAGTACTTC. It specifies CASSRTGDTYEQYF.

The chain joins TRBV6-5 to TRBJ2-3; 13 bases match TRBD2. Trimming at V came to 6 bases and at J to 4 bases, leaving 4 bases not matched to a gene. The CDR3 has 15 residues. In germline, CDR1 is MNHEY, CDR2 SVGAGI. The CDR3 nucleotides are TGTGCCAGCAGCGGGACTAGCGGGGCTGCAGATACGCAGTATTTT. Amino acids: CASSGTSGAADTQYF.

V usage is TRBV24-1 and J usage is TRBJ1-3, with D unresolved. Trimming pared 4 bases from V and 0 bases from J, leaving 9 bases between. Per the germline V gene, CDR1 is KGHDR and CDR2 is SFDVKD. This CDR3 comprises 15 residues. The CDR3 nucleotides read TGTGCCACCAGTGACACCGGAGGCTCTGGAAACACCATATATTTT. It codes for CATSDTGGSGNTIYF.

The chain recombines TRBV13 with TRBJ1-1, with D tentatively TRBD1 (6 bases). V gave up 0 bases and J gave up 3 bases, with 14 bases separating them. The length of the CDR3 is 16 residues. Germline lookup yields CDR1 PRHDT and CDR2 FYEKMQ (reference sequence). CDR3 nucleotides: TGTGCCAGCAGCTTAGGCAGAGGCAGGGGTCACACTGAAGCTTTCTTT. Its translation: CASSLGRGRGHTEAFF. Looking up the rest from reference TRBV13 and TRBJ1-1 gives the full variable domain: AAGVIQSPRHLIKEKRETATLKCYPIPRHDTVYWYQQGPGQDPQFLISFYEKMQSDKGSIPDRFSAQQFSDYHSELNMSSLELGDSALYFCASSLGRGRGHTEAFFGQGTRLTVV.

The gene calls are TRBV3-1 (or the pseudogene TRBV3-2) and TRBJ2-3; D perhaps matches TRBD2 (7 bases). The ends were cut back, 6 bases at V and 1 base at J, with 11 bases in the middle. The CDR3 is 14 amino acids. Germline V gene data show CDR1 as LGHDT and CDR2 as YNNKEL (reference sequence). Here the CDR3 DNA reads TGTGCCAGCAGTCTAGGGGGGGGCACAGATACGCAGTATTTT. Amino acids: CASSLGGGTDTQYF.

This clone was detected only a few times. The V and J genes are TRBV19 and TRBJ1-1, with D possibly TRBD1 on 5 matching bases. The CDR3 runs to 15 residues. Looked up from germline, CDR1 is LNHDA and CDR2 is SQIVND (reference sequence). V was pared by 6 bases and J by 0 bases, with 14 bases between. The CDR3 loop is CASSPPRAMNTEAFF. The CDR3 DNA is TGTGCCAGTAGCCCCCCCAGGGCGATGAACACTGAAGCTTTCTTT.

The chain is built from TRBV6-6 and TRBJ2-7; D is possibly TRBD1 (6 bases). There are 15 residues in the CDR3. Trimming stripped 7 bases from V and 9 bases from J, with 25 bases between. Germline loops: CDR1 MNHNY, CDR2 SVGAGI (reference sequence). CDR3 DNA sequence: TGTGCCAGCACCTCCGAGGGGGTGGGGATCGTAGGGCAGTACTTC. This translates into CASTSEGVGIVGQYF.

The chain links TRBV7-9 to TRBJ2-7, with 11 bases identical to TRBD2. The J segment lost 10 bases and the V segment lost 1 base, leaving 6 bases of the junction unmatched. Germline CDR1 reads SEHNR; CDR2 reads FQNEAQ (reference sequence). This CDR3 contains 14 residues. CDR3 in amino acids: CASSLGLAGGHQYF. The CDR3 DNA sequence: TGTGCCAGCAGCTTAGGTCTAGCGGGAGGCCACCAGTACTTC.

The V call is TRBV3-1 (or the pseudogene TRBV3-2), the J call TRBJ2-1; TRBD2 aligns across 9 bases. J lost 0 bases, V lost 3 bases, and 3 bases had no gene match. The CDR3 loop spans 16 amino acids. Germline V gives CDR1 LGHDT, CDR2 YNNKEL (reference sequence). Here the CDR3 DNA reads TGTGCCAGCAGCCAGGGAGCGGGAGGCTCCTACAATGAGCAGTTCTTC. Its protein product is CASSQGAGGSYNEQFF.

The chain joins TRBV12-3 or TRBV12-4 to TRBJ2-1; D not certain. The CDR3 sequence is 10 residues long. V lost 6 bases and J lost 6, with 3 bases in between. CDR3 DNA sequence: TGTGCCAGCAGCATCAATGAGCAGTTCTTC. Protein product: CASSINEQFF.

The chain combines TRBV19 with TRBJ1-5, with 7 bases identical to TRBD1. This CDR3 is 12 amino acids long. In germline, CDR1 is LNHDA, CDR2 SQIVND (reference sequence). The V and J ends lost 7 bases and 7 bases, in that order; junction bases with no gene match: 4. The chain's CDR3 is CASMEGAQPQHF. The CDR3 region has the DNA TGTGCCAGTATGGAGGGGGCGCAGCCCCAGCATTTT.

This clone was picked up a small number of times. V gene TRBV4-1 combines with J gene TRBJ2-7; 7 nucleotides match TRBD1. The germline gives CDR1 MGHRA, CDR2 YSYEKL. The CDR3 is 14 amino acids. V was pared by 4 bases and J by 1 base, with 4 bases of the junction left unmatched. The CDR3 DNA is TGCGCCAGCAGCCTGTCGGGACAGTCCTACGAGCAGTACTTC. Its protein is CASSLSGQSYEQYF.

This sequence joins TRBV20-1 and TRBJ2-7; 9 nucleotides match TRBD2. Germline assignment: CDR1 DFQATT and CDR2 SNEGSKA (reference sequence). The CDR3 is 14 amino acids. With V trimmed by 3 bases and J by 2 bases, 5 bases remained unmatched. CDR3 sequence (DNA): TGCAGTGCTAGTGAGGGCGGGGGGGCCTACGAGCAGTACTTC. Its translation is CSASEGGGAYEQYF.

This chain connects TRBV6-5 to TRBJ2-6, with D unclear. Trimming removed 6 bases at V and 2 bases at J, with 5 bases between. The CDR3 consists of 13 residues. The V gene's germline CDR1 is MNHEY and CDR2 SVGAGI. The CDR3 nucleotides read TGTGCCAGCAGGGAGACTGGGGCCAACGTCCTGACTTTC. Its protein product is CASRETGANVLTF.

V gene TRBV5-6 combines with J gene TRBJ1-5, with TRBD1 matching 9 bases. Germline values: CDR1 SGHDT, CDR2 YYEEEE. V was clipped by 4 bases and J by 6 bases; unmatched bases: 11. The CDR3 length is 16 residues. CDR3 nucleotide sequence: TGTGCCAGCAGCAGACTACAGGGGGCTGTTAGTCAGCCCCAGCATTTT. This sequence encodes CASSRLQGAVSQPQHF.

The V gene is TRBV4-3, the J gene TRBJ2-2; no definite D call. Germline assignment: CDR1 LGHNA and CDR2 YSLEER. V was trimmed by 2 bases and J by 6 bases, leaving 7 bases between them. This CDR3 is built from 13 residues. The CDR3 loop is CASSQSQSGELFF. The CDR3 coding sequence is TGCGCCAGCAGCCAATCCCAGTCCGGGGAGCTGTTTTTT.

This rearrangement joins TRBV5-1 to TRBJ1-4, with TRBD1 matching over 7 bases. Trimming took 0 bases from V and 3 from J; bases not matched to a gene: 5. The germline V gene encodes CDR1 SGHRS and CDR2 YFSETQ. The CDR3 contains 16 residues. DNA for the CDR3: TGCGCCAGCAGCTTGGGGGACAGTTCGGCTAATGAAAAACTGTTTTTT. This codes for CASSLGDSSANEKLFF.

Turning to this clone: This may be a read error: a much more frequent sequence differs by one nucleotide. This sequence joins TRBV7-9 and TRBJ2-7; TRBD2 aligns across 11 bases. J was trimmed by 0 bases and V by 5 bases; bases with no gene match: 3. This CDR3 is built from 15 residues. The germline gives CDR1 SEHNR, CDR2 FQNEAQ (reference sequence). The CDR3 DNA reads TGTGCCAGCAGCGCCGGGACTAGCGGCTCCTACGAGCAGTACTTC. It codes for CASSAGTSGSYEQYF.

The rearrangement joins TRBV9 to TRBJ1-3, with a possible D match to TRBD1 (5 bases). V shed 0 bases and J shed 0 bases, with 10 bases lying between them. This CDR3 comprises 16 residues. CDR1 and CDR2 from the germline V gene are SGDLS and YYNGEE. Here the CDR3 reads CASSVGGRSSGNTIYF. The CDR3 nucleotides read TGTGCCAGCAGCGTAGGGGGCCGAAGCTCTGGAAACACCATATATTTT.

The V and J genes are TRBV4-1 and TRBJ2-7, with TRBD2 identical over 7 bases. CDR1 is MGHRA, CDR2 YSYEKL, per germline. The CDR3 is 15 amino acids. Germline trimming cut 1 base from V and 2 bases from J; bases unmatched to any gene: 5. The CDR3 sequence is CASSQGGGSAYEQYF. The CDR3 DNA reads TGCGCCAGCAGCCAAGGTGGCGGGAGTGCCTACGAGCAGTACTTC.

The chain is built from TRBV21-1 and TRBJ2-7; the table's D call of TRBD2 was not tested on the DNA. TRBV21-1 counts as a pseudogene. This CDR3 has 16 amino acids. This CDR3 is CASSKADGGPSYEQYF. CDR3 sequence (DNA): TGTGCCAGCAGCAAAGCGGACGGGGGGCCCTCCTACGAGCAGTACTTC.

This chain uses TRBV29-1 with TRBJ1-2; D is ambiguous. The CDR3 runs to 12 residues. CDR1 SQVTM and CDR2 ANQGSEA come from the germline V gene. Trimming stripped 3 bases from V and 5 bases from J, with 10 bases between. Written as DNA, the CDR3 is TGCAGCGTTGACACCAGAAAATATGGCTACACCTTC. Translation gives CSVDTRKYGYTF.

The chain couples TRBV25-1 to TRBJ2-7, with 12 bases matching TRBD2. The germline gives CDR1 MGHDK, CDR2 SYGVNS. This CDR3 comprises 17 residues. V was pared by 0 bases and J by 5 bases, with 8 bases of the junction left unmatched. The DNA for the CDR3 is TGTGCCAGCAGTGAATACCTACTAGCGGGAGGCCCCCACGAGCAGTACTTC. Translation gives CASSEYLLAGGPHEQYF.